Listed below are T cell receptor beta chains from one sample, sequenced in a study of shared T cell receptors in the human thymus. Here immunoSEQ multiplex PCR was the method, and the copy in TCRdb shows in-frame clones only, minus some. Among about 660,000 clones listed, more than 75% were seen once. These records were also assigned to another study, of human thymus T cells.

Sequenced sample: thymocytes. The receptors here all came from a boy less than two years old with a congenital heart defect. CDR3s include the opening cysteine and the closing phenylalanine or tryptophan. The order of the fields is V gene, clone size, J gene, D gene, CDR3 protein, CDR3 DNA. The D gene is left open where the match is weak. The size of a clone is reported for some rows only, either as once, few or many, or as a class for expanded clones.

>TRBV4-2|NA|TRBJ2-6|NA
CASSRPRLGVGANVLTF
TGTGCCAGCAGTCGACCCCGACTAGGGGTTGGGGCCAACGTCCTGACTTTC
>TRBV16|NA|TRBJ2-7|TRBD2
CASSQWASGSYEQYF
TGTGCCAGCAGCCAATGGGCTAGCGGGAGCTACGAGCAGTACTTC
>TRBV19|NA|TRBJ2-1|TRBD2
CASSIRGLAASSYNEQFF
TGTGCCAGTAGTATTCGGGGACTAGCGGCCAGCTCCTACAATGAGCAGTTCTTC
>TRBV23-1|once|TRBJ1-5|TRBD1
CASSRVRTGNSNQPQHF
TGCGCCAGCAGTCGGGTTCGGACAGGGAATAGCAATCAGCCCCAGCATTTT
>TRBV5-6|NA|TRBJ2-7|NA
CAGSSRSYEQYF
TGTGCCGGCAGCTCGAGGTCCTACGAGCAGTACTTC
>TRBV5-8|NA|TRBJ1-1|NA
CASSFDSPMNTEAFF
TGTGCCAGCAGCTTTGACAGTCCTATGAACACTGAAGCTTTCTTT
>TRBV5-1|NA|TRBJ1-3|NA
CASAKNRDSGNTIYF
TGCGCCAGTGCTAAGAACAGGGACTCTGGAAACACCATATATTTT
>TRBV4-3|NA|TRBJ2-7|NA
CASSHGGSYEQYF
TGCGCCAGCAGCCACGGGGGCTCCTACGAGCAGTACTTC
>TRBV4-1|NA|TRBJ1-1|NA
CASSQEWTFGENLEAFF
TGCGCCAGCAGCCAAGAGTGGACCTTCGGGGAAAACCTTGAAGCTTTCTTT
>TRBV5-5|NA|TRBJ1-1|TRBD1
CASSSEQGGSEAFF
TGTGCCAGCAGCTCGGAACAGGGGGGGTCTGAAGCTTTCTTT
>TRBV27|NA|TRBJ2-1|NA
CASSSRDSYNEQFF
TGTGCCAGCAGTTCCCGTGACAGTTACAATGAGCAGTTCTTC
>TRBV6-1|NA|TRBJ2-7|TRBD2
CASIQGKLAREQYF
TGTGCCAGCATCCAGGGTAAACTAGCGAGGGAGCAGTACTTC
>TRBV10-3|once|TRBJ1-5|NA
CAISQGGNQPQHF
TGTGCCATCAGCCAGGGTGGCAATCAGCCCCAGCATTTT
>TRBV5-1|NA|TRBJ2-7|NA
CASSLPGSNEQYF
TGCGCCAGCAGCTTACCGGGAAGCAACGAGCAGTACTTC
>TRBV4-2|NA|TRBJ2-1|NA
CASSQASRGREFDNEQFF
TGTGCCAGCAGCCAAGCCAGCCGGGGACGGGAGTTCGACAATGAGCAGTTCTTC
>TRBV10-3|NA|TRBJ1-1|TRBD1
CAISERDREAFF
TGTGCCATCAGTGAGCGGGACAGGGAGGCTTTCTTT
>TRBV12-2|NA|TRBJ2-1|NA
CASLGTGGAQRNEQFF
TGTGCAAGTCTGGGGACAGGGGGCGCACAGCGCAATGAGCAGTTCTTC
>TRBV6-1|NA|TRBJ1-1|NA
CASSEGPGRDTEAFF
TGTGCCAGCAGTGAGGGTCCGGGGAGGGACACTGAAGCTTTCTTT
>TRBV19|NA|TRBJ1-2|NA
CASSPTQTGANGYTF
TGTGCCAGTAGTCCGACTCAGACAGGCGCGAATGGCTACACCTTC
>TRBV11-2|NA|TRBJ2-7|NA
CASSLILRWRQHPHEQYF
TGTGCCAGCAGCTTAATTCTTAGGTGGCGGCAGCATCCCCACGAGCAGTACTTC
>TRBV5-4|NA|TRBJ2-3|TRBD2
CASSLGGNIGASGSTDTQYF
TGTGCCAGCAGCTTGGGGGGGAATATTGGGGCTAGCGGTAGCACAGATACGCAGTATTTT
>TRBV9|NA|TRBJ2-1|NA
CASSPQDSYNEQFF
TGTGCCAGCAGCCCCCAGGACAGCTACAATGAGCAGTTCTTC
>TRBV7-8|NA|TRBJ2-3|TRBD2
CASSRTLGTSGSTDTQYF
TGTGCCAGCAGCCGAACCCTAGGGACTAGCGGTAGCACAGATACGCAGTATTTT
>TRBV7-9|NA|TRBJ2-1|TRBD2
CASSLWGGSVLRSYNEQFF
TGTGCCAGCAGCTTATGGGGCGGGAGCGTCCTACGTTCCTACAATGAGCAGTTCTTC
>TRBV10-1|NA|TRBJ1-2|NA
CASSGGSPLVRGYGYTF
TGCGCCAGCAGTGGAGGGTCCCCACTAGTCCGCGGCTATGGCTACACCTTC
>TRBV6-6|NA|TRBJ1-2|TRBD1
CASRETGADYGYTF
TGTGCCAGCAGGGAGACAGGGGCTGACTATGGCTACACCTTC
>TRBV7-9|NA|TRBJ1-1|NA
CASSLDGVNTEAFF
TGTGCCAGCAGCTTAGACGGGGTGAACACTGAAGCTTTCTTT
>TRBV7-8|once|TRBJ2-5|NA
CASSLGLAETQYF
TGTGCCAGCAGCTTAGGGCTAGCGGAGACCCAGTACTTC
>TRBV10-3|NA|TRBJ2-2|TRBD2
CAISLSLAGGLKGMAGELFF
TGTGCCATCAGCCTCTCTCTAGCGGGAGGTCTTAAGGGCATGGCCGGGGAGCTGTTTTTT
>TRBV6-5|NA|TRBJ2-1|TRBD1
CASSYSGTGSYNEQFF
TGTGCCAGCAGTTACTCTGGGACAGGGTCCTACAATGAGCAGTTCTTC
>TRBV30|NA|TRBJ1-5|TRBD1
CAWSVNRGHSNQPQHF
TGTGCCTGGAGTGTAAACAGGGGTCATAGCAATCAGCCCCAGCATTTT
>TRBV5-4|NA|TRBJ2-5|NA
CASSPDLQRETQYF
TGTGCCAGCAGCCCGGACTTACAGAGGGAGACCCAGTACTTC
>TRBV30|NA|TRBJ2-6|TRBD1
CAWSMTGSGANVLTF
TGTGCCTGGAGTATGACAGGGTCTGGGGCCAACGTCCTGACTTTC
>TRBV29-1|NA|TRBJ2-1|NA
CSVEDRRKARNNEQFF
TGCAGCGTTGAAGATCGTAGGAAAGCGAGAAACAATGAGCAGTTCTTC
>TRBV15|NA|TRBJ2-1|TRBD2
CATSRNGAVAGGPIDEQFF
TGTGCCACCAGCAGAAATGGGGCAGTAGCGGGAGGGCCTATCGATGAGCAGTTCTTC
>TRBV11-2|NA|TRBJ2-7|NA
CASGSAQGGEQYF
TGTGCCAGCGGGAGCGCCCAAGGCGGCGAGCAGTACTTC
>TRBV28|NA|TRBJ2-7|NA
CASSPRVEDEQYF
TGTGCCAGCAGTCCCAGGGTAGAGGACGAGCAGTACTTC